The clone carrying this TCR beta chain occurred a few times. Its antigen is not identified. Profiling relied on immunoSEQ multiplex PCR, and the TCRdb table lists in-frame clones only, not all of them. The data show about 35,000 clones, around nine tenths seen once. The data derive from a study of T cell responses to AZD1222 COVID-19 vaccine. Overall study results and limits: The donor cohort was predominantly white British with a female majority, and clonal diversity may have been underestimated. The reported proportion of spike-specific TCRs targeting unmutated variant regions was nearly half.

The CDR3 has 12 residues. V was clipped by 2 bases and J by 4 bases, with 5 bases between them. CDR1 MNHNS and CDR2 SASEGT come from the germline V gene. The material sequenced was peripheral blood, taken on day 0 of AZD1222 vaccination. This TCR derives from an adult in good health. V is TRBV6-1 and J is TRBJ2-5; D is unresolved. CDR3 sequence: CASSEFLETQYF. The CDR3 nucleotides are TGTGCCAGCAGTGAATTTCTAGAGACCCAGTACTTC.